The clone carrying this TCR beta chain was counted only a few times. The target antigen is unknown. The PCR ran on 60 Vbeta and 13 Jbeta primers. The table came from immunoSEQ multiplex PCR; TCRdb's copy has only in-frame clones and leaves some out. The data show 120,000 or so clones, with around three quarters seen just once and roughly 5.9% held by the top ten. This sample is part of a study of cytomegalovirus exposure and HLA in healthy donors. Study summary: Clustering assigned about 76% of the roughly 420 genotyped donors to the Caucasian-associated ancestry cluster. Study-wide findings and caveats: Later on, an analysis tied 15,000 to 20,000 TCR beta sequences to HLA alleles at 0.05 false discovery rate.

The donors comprised healthy bone marrow donors. The ends lost 0 bases at V and 9 bases at J; junction bases unmatched: 6. The CDR3 runs 15 residues. In germline, CDR1 is MNHNS, CDR2 SASEGT. Sequencing input: PBMCs. The TCR was taken from a woman in her 40s in good health and CMV-seronegative. The J gene is TRBJ2-1, the V gene TRBV6-1; 9 positions agree with TRBD2. The CDR3 DNA reads TGTGCCAGCAGTGAAGCAGCGGGAGGTCTTGGTGAGCAGTTCTTC. It yields the protein CASSEAAGGLGEQFF.